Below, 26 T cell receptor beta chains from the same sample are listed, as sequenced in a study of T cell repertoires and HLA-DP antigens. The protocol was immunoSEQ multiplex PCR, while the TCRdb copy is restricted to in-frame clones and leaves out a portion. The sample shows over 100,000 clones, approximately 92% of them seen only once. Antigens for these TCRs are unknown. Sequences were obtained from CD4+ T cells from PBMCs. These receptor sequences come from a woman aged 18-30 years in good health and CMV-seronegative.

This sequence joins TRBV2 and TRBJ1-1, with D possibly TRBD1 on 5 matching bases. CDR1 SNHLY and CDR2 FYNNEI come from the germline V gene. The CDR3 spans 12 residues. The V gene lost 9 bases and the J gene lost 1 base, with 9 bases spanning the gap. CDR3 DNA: TGTGCCAGATCGACAGAGAACACTGAAGCTTTCTTT. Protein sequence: CARSTENTEAFF. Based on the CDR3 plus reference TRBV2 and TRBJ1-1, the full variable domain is EPEVTQTPSHQVTQMGQEVILRCVPISNHLYFYWYRQILGQKVEFLVSFYNNEISEKSEIFDDQFSVERPDGSNFTLKIRSTKLEDSAMYFCARSTENTEAFFGQGTRLTVV.

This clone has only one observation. The CDR3 DNA is TGTGCCAGCAGCTTTGACGGTGGCCGGGGAGTATCTGAAGCTTTCTTT. Its translation: CASSFDGGRGVSEAFF. The gene calls are TRBV5-6 and TRBJ1-1; the D is unclear. Trimming stripped 2 bases from V and 6 bases from J, with 20 bases between. Germline V gene sequence: CDR1 SGHDT, CDR2 YYEEEE. The CDR3 is 16 amino acids.

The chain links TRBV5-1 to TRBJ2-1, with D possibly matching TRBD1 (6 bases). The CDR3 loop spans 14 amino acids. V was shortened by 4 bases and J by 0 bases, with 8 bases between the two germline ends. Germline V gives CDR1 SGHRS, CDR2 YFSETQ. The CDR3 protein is CASSTDSSYNEQFF. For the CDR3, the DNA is TGCGCCAGCAGCACGGACAGCTCCTACAATGAGCAGTTCTTC. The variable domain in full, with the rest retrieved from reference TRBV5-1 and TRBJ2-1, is KAGVTQTPRYLIKTRGQQVTLSCSPISGHRSVSWYQQTPGQGLQFLFEYFSETQRNKGNFPGRFSGRQFSNSRSEMNVSTLELGDSALYLCASSTDSSYNEQFFGPGTRLTVL.

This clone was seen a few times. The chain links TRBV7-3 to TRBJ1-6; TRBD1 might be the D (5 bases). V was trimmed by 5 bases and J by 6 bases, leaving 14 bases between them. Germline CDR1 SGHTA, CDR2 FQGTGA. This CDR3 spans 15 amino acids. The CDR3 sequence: CASSPGGISNSPLHF. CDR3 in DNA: TGTGCCAGCAGCCCGGGGGGGATTAGTAATTCACCCCTCCACTTT.

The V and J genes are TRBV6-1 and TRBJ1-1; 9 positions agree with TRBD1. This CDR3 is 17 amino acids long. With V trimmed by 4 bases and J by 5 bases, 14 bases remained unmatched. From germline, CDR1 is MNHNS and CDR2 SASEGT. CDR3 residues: CASSGYLQGAHRTEAFF. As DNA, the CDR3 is TGTGCCAGCAGTGGATACTTACAGGGGGCCCATAGGACTGAAGCTTTCTTT.

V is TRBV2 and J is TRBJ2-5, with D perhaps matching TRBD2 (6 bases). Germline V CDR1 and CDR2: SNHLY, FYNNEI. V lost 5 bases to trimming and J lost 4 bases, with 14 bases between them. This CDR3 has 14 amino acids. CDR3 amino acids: CASSLHRDSETQYF. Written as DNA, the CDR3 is TGTGCCAGCAGTTTACACCGGGACTCAGAGACCCAGTACTTC.

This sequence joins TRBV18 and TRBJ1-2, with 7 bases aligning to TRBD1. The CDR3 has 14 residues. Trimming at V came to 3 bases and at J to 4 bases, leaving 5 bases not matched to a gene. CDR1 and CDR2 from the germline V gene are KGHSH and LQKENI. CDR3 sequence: CASSPMDRTYGYTF. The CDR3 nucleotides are TGTGCCAGCTCACCGATGGACAGGACCTATGGCTACACCTTC.

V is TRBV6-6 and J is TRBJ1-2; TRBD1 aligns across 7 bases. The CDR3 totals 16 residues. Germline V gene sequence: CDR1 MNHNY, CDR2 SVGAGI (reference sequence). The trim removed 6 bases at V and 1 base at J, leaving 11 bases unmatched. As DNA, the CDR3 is TGTGCCAGCAGAGGGACAGACGACCCGGTTAACTATGGCTACACCTTC. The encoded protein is CASRGTDDPVNYGYTF.

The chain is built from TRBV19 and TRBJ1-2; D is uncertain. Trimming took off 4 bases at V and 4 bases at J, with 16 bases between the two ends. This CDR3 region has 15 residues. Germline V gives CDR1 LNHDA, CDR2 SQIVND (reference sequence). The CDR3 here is CASSSPGGRSYGYTF. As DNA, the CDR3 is TGTGCCAGTAGTAGCCCCGGAGGGCGGAGCTATGGCTACACCTTC.

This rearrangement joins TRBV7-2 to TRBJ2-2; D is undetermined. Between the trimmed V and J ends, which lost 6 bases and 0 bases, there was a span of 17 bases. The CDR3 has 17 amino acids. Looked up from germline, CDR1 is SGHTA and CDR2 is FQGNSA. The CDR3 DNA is TGTGCCAGCAGTTATGCCGTAGGCCTGGCGAACACCGGGGAGCTGTTTTTT. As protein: CASSYAVGLANTGELFF.

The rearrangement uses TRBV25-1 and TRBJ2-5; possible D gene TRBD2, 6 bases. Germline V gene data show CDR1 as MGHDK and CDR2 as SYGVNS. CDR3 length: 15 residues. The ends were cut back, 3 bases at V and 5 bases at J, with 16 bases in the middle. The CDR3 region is CASSDPRPGRETQYF. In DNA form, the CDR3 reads TGTGCCAGCAGTGATCCCCGGCCAGGGAGGGAGACCCAGTACTTC.

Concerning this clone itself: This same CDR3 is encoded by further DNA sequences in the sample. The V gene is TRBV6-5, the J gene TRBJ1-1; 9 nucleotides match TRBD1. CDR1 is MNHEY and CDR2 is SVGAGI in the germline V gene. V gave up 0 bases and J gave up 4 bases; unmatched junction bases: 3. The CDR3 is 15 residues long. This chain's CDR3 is CASSYSRQGGTEAFF. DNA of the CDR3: TGTGCCAGCAGTTACTCTCGACAGGGGGGCACTGAAGCTTTCTTT.

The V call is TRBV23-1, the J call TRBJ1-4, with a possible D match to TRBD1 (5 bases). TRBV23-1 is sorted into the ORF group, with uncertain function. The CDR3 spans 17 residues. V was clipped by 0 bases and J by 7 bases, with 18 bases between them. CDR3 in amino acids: CASSQSRSRAGGEKLFF. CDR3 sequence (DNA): TGCGCCAGCAGTCAATCGAGGAGCAGGGCCGGTGGTGAAAAACTGTTTTTT.

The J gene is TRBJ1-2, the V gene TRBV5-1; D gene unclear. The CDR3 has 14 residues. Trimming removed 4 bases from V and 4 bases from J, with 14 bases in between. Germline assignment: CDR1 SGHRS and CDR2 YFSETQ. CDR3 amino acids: CASSPYTAGYGYTF. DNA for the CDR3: TGCGCCAGCAGCCCCTACACCGCGGGCTATGGCTACACCTTC.

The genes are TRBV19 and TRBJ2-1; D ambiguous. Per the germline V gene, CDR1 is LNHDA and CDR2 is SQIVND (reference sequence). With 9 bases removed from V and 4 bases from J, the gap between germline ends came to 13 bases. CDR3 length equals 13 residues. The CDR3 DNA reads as TGTGCCAGGATTGATGGGCATTACAATGAGCAGTTCTTC. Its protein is CARIDGHYNEQFF.

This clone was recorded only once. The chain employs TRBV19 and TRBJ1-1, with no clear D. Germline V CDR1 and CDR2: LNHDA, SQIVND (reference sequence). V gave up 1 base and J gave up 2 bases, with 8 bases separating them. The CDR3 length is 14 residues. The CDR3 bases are TGTGCCAGTAGTATAGTGGGCAGAAACACTGAAGCTTTCTTT. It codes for CASSIVGRNTEAFF.

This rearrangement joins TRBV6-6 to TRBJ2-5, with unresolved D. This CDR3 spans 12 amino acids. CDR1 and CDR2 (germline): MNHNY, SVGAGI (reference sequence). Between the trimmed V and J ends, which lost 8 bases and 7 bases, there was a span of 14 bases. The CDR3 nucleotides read TGTGCCAGCCGTACGCGATCGGGGACCCAGTACTTC. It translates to CASRTRSGTQYF.

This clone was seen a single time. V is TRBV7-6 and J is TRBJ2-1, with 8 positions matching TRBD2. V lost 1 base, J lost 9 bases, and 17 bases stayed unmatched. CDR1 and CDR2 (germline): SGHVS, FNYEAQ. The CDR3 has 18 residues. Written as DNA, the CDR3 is TGTGCCAGCAGCTTAGGGCGGTTAGCGGGGTTCACAGGGAGTGAGCAGTTCTTC. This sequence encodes CASSLGRLAGFTGSEQFF. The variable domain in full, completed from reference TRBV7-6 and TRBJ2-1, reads GAGVSQSPRYKVTKRGQDVALRCDPISGHVSLYWYRQALGQGPEFLTYFNYEAQQDKSGLPNDRFSAERPEGSISTLTIQRTEQRDSAMYRCASSLGRLAGFTGSEQFFGPGTRLTVL.

Written as DNA, the CDR3 is TGCGCCAGCAGCTTGATGGCGGGGAGAAGTGGGGACAATGAGCAGTTCTTC. Amino acid sequence: CASSLMAGRSGDNEQFF. This sequence joins TRBV5-1 and TRBJ2-1; D may be TRBD2 (6 bases). The CDR3 loop spans 17 amino acids. V was cut by 1 base and J by 5 bases, with 19 bases left in between. Germline lookup yields CDR1 SGHRS and CDR2 YFSETQ.

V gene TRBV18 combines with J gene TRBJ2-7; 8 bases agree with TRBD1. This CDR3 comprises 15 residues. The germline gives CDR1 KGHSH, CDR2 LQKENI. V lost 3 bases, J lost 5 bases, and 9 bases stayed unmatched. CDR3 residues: CASSPPGQVSHEQYF. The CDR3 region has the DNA TGTGCCAGCTCACCTCCGGGACAGGTTTCTCACGAGCAGTACTTC.

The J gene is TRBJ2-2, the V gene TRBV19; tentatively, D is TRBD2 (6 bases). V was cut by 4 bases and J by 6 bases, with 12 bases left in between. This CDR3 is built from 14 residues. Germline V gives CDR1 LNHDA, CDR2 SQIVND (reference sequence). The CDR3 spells CASSNSWGAGELFF. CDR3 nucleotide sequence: TGTGCCAGTAGTAACTCGTGGGGGGCCGGGGAGCTGTTTTTT.

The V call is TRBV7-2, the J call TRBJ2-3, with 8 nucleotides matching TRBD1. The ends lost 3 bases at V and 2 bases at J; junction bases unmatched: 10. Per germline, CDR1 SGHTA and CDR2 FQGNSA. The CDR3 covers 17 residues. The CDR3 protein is CASSFLRQGRATDTQYF. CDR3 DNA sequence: TGTGCCAGCAGCTTCCTCCGACAGGGGAGAGCCACAGATACGCAGTATTTT. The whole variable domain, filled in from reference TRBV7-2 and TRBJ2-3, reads GAGVSQSPSNKVTEKGKDVELRCDPISGHTALYWYRQSLGQGLEFLIYFQGNSAPDKSGLPSDRFSAERTGGSVSTLTIQRTQQEDSAVYLCASSFLRQGRATDTQYFGPGTRLTVL.

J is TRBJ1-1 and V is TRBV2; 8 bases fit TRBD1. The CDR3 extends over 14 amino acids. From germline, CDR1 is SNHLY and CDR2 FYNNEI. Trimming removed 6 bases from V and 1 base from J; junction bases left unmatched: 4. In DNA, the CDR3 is TGTGCCAGCAGACAGGGGGGTTGGAACACTGAAGCTTTCTTT. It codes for CASRQGGWNTEAFF.

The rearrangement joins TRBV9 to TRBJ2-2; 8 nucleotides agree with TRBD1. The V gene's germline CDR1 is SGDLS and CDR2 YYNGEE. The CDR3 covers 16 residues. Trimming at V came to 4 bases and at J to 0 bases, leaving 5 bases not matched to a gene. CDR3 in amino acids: CASSSRTGPNTGELFF. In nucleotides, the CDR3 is TGTGCCAGCAGCTCACGGACAGGGCCGAACACCGGGGAGCTGTTTTTT.

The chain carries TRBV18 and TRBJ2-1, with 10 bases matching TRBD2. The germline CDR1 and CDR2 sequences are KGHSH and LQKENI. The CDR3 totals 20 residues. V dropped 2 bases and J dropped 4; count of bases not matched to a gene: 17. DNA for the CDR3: TGTGCCAGCTCACCAATAAACTACTCCAAACTAGCGGGGAAATACAATGAGCAGTTCTTC. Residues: CASSPINYSKLAGKYNEQFF.

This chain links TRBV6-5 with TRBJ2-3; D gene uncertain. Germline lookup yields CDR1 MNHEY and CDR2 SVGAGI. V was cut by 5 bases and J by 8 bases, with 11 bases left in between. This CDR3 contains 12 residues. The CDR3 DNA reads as TGTGCCAGCAGTCAACAAATGGGTACGCAGTATTTT. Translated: CASSQQMGTQYF.